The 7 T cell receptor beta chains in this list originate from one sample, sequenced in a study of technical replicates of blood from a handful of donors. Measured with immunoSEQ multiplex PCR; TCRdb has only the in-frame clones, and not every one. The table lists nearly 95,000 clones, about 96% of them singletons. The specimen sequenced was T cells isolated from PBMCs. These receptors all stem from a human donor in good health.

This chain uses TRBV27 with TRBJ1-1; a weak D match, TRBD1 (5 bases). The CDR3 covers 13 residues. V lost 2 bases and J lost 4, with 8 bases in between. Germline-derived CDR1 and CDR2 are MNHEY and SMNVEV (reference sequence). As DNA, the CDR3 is TGTGCCAGCAGTTTAGGGGGGAGCACTGAAGCTTTCTTT. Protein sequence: CASSLGGSTEAFF.

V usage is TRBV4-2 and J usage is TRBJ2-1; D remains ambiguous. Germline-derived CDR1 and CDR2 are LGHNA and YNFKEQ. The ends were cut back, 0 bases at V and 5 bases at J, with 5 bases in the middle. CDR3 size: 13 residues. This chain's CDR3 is CASSQDIHNEQFF. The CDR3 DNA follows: TGTGCCAGCAGCCAAGATATTCACAATGAGCAGTTCTTC.

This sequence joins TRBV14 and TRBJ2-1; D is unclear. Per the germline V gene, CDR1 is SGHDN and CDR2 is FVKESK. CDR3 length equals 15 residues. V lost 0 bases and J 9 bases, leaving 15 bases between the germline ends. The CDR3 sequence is CASSQDTRVYGEQFF. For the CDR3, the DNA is TGTGCCAGCAGCCAAGATACCCGAGTTTACGGTGAGCAGTTCTTC.

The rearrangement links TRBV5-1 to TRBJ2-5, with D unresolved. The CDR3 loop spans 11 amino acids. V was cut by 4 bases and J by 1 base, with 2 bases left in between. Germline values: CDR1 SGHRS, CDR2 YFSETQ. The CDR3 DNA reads TGCGCCAGCAGCCTCCAAGAGACCCAGTACTTC. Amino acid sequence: CASSLQETQYF.

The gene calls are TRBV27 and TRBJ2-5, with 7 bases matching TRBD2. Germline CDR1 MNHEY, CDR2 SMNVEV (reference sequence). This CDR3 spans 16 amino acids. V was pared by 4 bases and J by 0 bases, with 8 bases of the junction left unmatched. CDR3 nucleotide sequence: TGTGCCAGCAGTTCCCTAGCGGATAAGTACCAAGAGACCCAGTACTTC. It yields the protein CASSSLADKYQETQYF.

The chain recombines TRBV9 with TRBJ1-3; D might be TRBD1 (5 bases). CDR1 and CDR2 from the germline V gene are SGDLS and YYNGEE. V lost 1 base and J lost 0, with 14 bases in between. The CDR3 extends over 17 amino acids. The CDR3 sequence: CASSVIPGTGSGNTIYF. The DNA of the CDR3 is TGTGCCAGCAGCGTAATTCCAGGGACTGGCTCTGGAAACACCATATATTTT.

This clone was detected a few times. Here the CDR3 reads CASSLGQGAGYTF. The CDR3 nucleotides are TGTGCCAGCAGCTTGGGACAGGGTGCTGGCTACACCTTC. The chain combines TRBV7-3 with TRBJ1-2; TRBD1 matches 9 bases. CDR3 length: 13 amino acids. With 3 bases clipped from V and 7 bases from J, the junction kept 3 bases outside the gene matches. The V gene's germline CDR1 is SGHTA and CDR2 FQGTGA.